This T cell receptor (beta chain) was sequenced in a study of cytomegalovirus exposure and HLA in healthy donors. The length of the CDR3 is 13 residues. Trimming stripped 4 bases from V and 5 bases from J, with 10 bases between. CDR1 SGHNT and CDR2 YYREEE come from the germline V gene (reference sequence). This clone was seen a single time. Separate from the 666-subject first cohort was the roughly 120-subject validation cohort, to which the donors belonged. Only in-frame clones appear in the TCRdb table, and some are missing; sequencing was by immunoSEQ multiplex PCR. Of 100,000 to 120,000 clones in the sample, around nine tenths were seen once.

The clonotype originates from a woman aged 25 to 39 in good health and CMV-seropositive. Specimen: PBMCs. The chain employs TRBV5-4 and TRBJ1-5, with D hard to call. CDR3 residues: CASSRDGDQPQHF. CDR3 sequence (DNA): TGTGCCAGCAGCCGAGACGGGGATCAGCCCCAGCATTTT. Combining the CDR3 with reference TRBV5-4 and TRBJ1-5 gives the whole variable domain ETGVTQSPTHLIKTRGQQVTLRCSSQSGHNTVSWYQQALGQGPQFIFQYYREEENGRGNFPPRFSGLQFPNYSSELNVNALELDDSALYLCASSRDGDQPQHFGDGTRLSIL.